The 16 T cell receptor beta chains below all came from one sample that was sequenced in a study of blood T cell repertoires in COVID-19. Clones were sequenced by immunoSEQ multiplex PCR, and TCRdb holds only the in-frame ones, with some missing. Here the sample spans 70,000 to 75,000 clones, 81% being singletons. Sequences were obtained from peripheral blood. Receptors originate from a woman aged 70-85 years with acute or convalescent COVID-19.

This clone occurred once. CDR3 DNA: TGCAGCGCGTCGACTAGCGGGAGAGGATTAGAGACCCAGTACTTC. Translated: CSASTSGRGLETQYF. The V gene is TRBV29-1, the J gene TRBJ2-5, with 12 bases aligning to TRBD2. CDR1 SQVTM and CDR2 ANQGSEA come from the germline V gene. The CDR3 is made up of 15 amino acids. V shed 7 bases and J 4 bases; nucleotides not matched to a gene: 10.

This clone occurred a few times. The V call is TRBV30, the J call TRBJ1-4, with unresolved D. V was trimmed by 2 bases and J by 4 bases, leaving 8 bases between them. The CDR3 loop spans 13 amino acids. Germline loops: CDR1 GTSNPN, CDR2 SVGIG (reference sequence). The CDR3 reads CAWSSQDNEKLFF. For the CDR3, the DNA is TGTGCCTGGAGTAGTCAGGATAATGAAAAACTGTTTTTT.

The rearrangement joins TRBV7-8 to TRBJ1-3; TRBD1 is a possible D gene (6 bases). The germline gives CDR1 SGHVS, CDR2 FQNEAQ. The CDR3 totals 15 residues. With 1 base removed from V and 2 bases from J, the gap between germline ends came to 9 bases. This CDR3 is CASSLGWGPGNTIYF. CDR3 DNA: TGTGCCAGCAGCTTAGGGTGGGGGCCTGGAAACACCATATATTTT. The whole variable domain, filled in from reference TRBV7-8 and TRBJ1-3, reads GAGVSQSPRYKVAKRGQDVALRCDPISGHVSLFWYQQALGQGPEFLTYFQNEAQLDKSGLPSDRFFAERPEGSVSTLKIQRTQQEDSAVYLCASSLGWGPGNTIYFGEGSWLTVV.

The chain joins TRBV27 to TRBJ1-3; possible D gene TRBD1, 5 bases. Trimming left V 2 bases short and J 2 bases short, with 13 bases between. This CDR3 is 16 amino acids long. CDR1 and CDR2 (germline): MNHEY, SMNVEV (reference sequence). DNA of the CDR3: TGTGCCAGCAGTTTAAGAGGTCCGGGGGCTGGAAACACCATATATTTT. Translated: CASSLRGPGAGNTIYF.

The chain combines TRBV27 with TRBJ1-1; no firm D call. This CDR3 spans 15 amino acids. In germline, CDR1 is MNHEY, CDR2 SMNVEV (reference sequence). V was trimmed by 3 bases and J by 2 bases, leaving 13 bases between them. The CDR3 here is CASSFRGRGNTEAFF. In nucleotides, the CDR3 is TGTGCCAGCAGTTTCCGTGGTCGCGGCAACACTGAAGCTTTCTTT.

This rearrangement joins TRBV6-2 or TRBV6-3 to TRBJ2-7; TRBD2 matches at 11 bases. V shed 0 bases and J 2 bases; nucleotides not matched to a gene: 0. This CDR3 is built from 15 residues. Germline CDR1 reads MNHEY; CDR2 reads SVGEGT. The CDR3 coding sequence is TGTGCCAGCAGTTACTCACTAGCGGGAGCCTACGAGCAGTACTTC. Its translation is CASSYSLAGAYEQYF.

The V call is TRBV7-9, the J call TRBJ1-5; D remains ambiguous. The CDR3 spans 15 residues. The V and J ends lost 5 bases and 3 bases respectively, with 14 bases between them. Germline loops: CDR1 SEHNR, CDR2 FQNEAQ (reference sequence). CDR3: CASSEQAGYNQPQHF. The CDR3 DNA sequence: TGTGCCAGCAGCGAGCAGGCGGGTTACAATCAGCCCCAGCATTTT.

This clone occurred a few times. The chain has TRBV5-1 and TRBJ2-7, with 10 positions matching TRBD1. Germline-derived CDR1 and CDR2 are SGHRS and YFSETQ. This CDR3 comprises 16 residues. J gave up 4 bases and V 4 bases, and 11 bases lay outside the gene matches. The CDR3 DNA reads TGCGCCAGCAGCGCGCCGACAGGGGGCGCCGGATACGAGCAGTACTTC. This sequence encodes CASSAPTGGAGYEQYF.

With respect to this clone: The sample carries other DNA sequences with the same CDR3. The rearrangement links TRBV20-1 to TRBJ1-2; a weak D match, TRBD1 (6 bases). The V and J ends lost 3 bases and 3 bases respectively, with 20 bases between them. Germline CDR1 reads DFQATT; CDR2 reads SNEGSKA (reference sequence). The CDR3 consists of 16 residues. The CDR3 nucleotides read TGCAGTGCTAGTCACCCGGGGGGGGCAAAGGACTATGGCTACACCTTC. Translated, it gives CSASHPGGAKDYGYTF.

This clone has a handful of counts. The rearrangement links TRBV11-2 to TRBJ2-7; 11 bases line up with TRBD2. V gave up 5 bases and J gave up 7 bases; unmatched junction bases: 10. The CDR3 loop spans 15 amino acids. Per the germline V gene, CDR1 is SGHAT and CDR2 is FQNNGV. The CDR3 protein is CASSHTSGSVGEQYF. The DNA of the CDR3 is TGTGCCAGCAGCCACACTAGCGGGAGCGTGGGGGAGCAGTACTTC.

V and J are TRBV7-3 and TRBJ2-1; unclear D gene. The CDR3 length is 14 residues. Per the germline V gene, CDR1 is SGHTA and CDR2 is FQGTGA. The V end lost 6 bases, the J end lost 1 base, and 10 bases lay between the germline ends. CDR3 residues: CASSIAGSYNEQFF. The CDR3 DNA reads TGTGCCAGCAGTATAGCTGGTTCCTACAATGAGCAGTTCTTC. The whole variable domain, filled in from reference TRBV7-3 and TRBJ2-1, reads GAGVSQTPSNKVTEKGKYVELRCDPISGHTALYWYRQSLGQGPEFLIYFQGTGAADDSGLPNDRFFAVRPEGSVSTLKIQRTERGDSAVYLCASSIAGSYNEQFFGPGTRLTVL.

This sequence joins TRBV12-3 or TRBV12-4 and TRBJ1-2, with D tentatively TRBD1 (5 bases). V gave up 7 bases and J gave up 4 bases, with 13 bases separating them. This CDR3 has 13 residues. CDR3 in DNA: TGTGCCAGCAAACAAGGGGCTAGCTATGGCTACACCTTC. This codes for CASKQGASYGYTF.

The CDR3 nucleotides read TGTGCCAGTAGCGATTGGACAGGGGAGACTGAAGCTTTCTTT. Translated, it gives CASSDWTGETEAFF. The gene calls are TRBV19 and TRBJ1-1, with 9 bases aligning to TRBD1. V dropped 6 bases and J dropped 5; count of bases not matched to a gene: 7. This CDR3 contains 14 residues. The V gene's germline CDR1 is LNHDA and CDR2 SQIVND (reference sequence).

The rearrangement joins TRBV2 to TRBJ1-1, with a weak D call TRBD1 (5 bases). Trimming took 5 bases from V and 5 from J, leaving 9 bases between them. This CDR3 is built from 12 residues. Germline-derived CDR1 and CDR2 are SNHLY and FYNNEI. CDR3 residues: CASSSGYTEAFF. Here the CDR3 DNA reads TGTGCCAGCAGTTCAGGGTATACTGAAGCTTTCTTT.

In this sample, this clone turned up once. The chain uses TRBV28 and TRBJ1-2, with 9 bases lining up with TRBD1. Trimming cost V 6 bases and J 0 bases; bases outside gene matches: 5. CDR1 is MDHEN, CDR2 SYDVKM, per germline. The CDR3 is made up of 15 amino acids. The CDR3 coding sequence is TGTGCCAGCAGCCCCGGGACAGGGCCTAACTATGGCTACACCTTC. Its protein is CASSPGTGPNYGYTF.

V and J are TRBV3-1 (or the pseudogene TRBV3-2) and TRBJ2-2, with a weak D call TRBD1 (6 bases). The CDR3 runs to 16 residues. CDR1 and CDR2 (germline): LGHDT, YNNKEL (reference sequence). Trimming took off 1 base at V and 0 bases at J, with 9 bases between the two ends. CDR3 in amino acids: CASSQVGAANTGELFF. The CDR3, as DNA: TGTGCCAGCAGCCAAGTGGGGGCTGCGAACACCGGGGAGCTGTTTTTT.